This T cell receptor beta chain stems from a study of breast tumors, draining lymph nodes, adjacent tissues. Findings and limits, study-wide: Most tumor T cells seemingly derive from lymph node, then expand in tumor.

TCRdb passed the multiplex PCR reads through MiXCR, listing each CDR3 protein once. Of about 52,000 distinct CDR3 sequences in the sample, under 50% were seen once. The CDR3 totals 16 residues. Germline loops: CDR1 SGHTA, CDR2 FQGTGA. About this clonotype itself: Its antigen is not identified. The junction differs from germline at one of its ends, possibly a read error.

This sequence joins TRBV7-3 and TRBJ1-3, with TRBD1 matching over 9 bases. Sequenced material: breast tumor tissue. This sequence originates from a female donor with breast cancer. Some clones in this sample may be carry-over from other donors' samples. The CDR3 protein is CASSPTGQGTGNTLYF. Written as DNA, the CDR3 is TGTGCCAGCAGCCCAACCGGACAGGGGACAGGGAACACCCTATATTTT. Drawing the rest from reference TRBV7-3 and TRBJ1-3, the complete variable domain is GAGVSQTPSNKVTEKGKYVELRCDPISGHTALYWYRQSLGQGPEFLIYFQGTGAADDSGLPNDRFFAVRPEGSVSTLKIQRTERGDSAVYLCASSPTGQGTGNTLYFGEGSWLTVV.